This record looks at one TCR beta chain sequence and its context. Germline V CDR1 and CDR2: SGHRS, YFSETQ. V shed 1 base and J shed 2 bases, with 4 bases lying between them. This CDR3 region has 13 residues. The source of the sample is a study of blood T cell repertoires in COVID-19. Study information: The analysed material was cDNA or gDNA that came from T cells, B-cell-depleted T cells, or PBMCs.

Data came from immunoSEQ multiplex PCR; TCRdb stores just in-frame clones and leaves some out. The data hold 310,000 or so clones, with approximately 90% observed a single time. The chain recombines TRBV5-1 with TRBJ2-1, with no clear D. The sequenced sample was PBMCs or T cells enriched from blood (not recorded which). This receptor was taken from a woman in her thirties or forties who had recovered from COVID-19. The CDR3 bases are TGCGCCAGCAGCTTGAGCACCTACAATGAGCAGTTCTTC. Its translation is CASSLSTYNEQFF.